This TCR beta chain came from a study of shared clonotypes between healthy human individuals. Study at large: The plates for each donor numbered three CD4 naive, three CD4 memory, two CD8 naive and one CD8 memory.

Study results and caveats: For naive CD4 cells, 4% to 5% of clonotypes were shared across a few donors. The expectation was that sequencing depth would affect clonotype sharing among donors. Genetic and exposure-history diversity was limited by the small donor number.

V was trimmed by 0 bases and J by 0 bases, leaving 11 bases between them. This CDR3 is 17 amino acids long. The count of this clone is one. Its antigen is undetermined. The table came from immunoSEQ multiplex PCR; TCRdb's copy has only in-frame clones and leaves some out. Of fewer than 850,000 clones listed, roughly 91% are singletons. Sample: memory CD8+ T cells from PBMCs. Subset specified: CD45RO+ cells pooled with CCR7-negative TemRA cells. V and J are TRBV23-1 and TRBJ1-4, with D maybe TRBD1 (5 bases). TRBV23-1 is assigned to the ORF class and has an uncertain function. The sequence came from a man aged 18 to 30 in good health. Some clones in this sample may be carry-over from other donors' samples. The CDR3 bases are TGCGCCAGCAGTCAATCGTTGCAGGGCCCAACTAATGAAAAACTGTTTTTT. Amino acid sequence: CASSQSLQGPTNEKLFF.